This T cell receptor (beta chain) stems from a study of blood T cell repertoires in COVID-19. Overall study context: Acute-phase and convalescent COVID-19 samples originated in the United States, Italy and Spain. Nucleic acid was either cDNA or gDNA, and it came from T cells, B-cell-depleted T cells, or PBMCs.

V shed 3 bases and J shed 2 bases, with 8 bases lying between them. The CDR3 contains 13 residues. Measured with immunoSEQ multiplex PCR; TCRdb has only the in-frame clones, and not every one. Of under 35,000 clones listed, approximately 88% are singletons. Sequenced material: peripheral blood. The clonotype was recovered from a human donor in a cohort sampled during active COVID-19. The chain has TRBV12-3 or TRBV12-4 and TRBJ2-7; D is perhaps TRBD2 (6 bases). DNA of the CDR3: TGTGCCAGCAGTTTGACTAGTACCTACGAGCAGTACTTC. This gives the protein CASSLTSTYEQYF.